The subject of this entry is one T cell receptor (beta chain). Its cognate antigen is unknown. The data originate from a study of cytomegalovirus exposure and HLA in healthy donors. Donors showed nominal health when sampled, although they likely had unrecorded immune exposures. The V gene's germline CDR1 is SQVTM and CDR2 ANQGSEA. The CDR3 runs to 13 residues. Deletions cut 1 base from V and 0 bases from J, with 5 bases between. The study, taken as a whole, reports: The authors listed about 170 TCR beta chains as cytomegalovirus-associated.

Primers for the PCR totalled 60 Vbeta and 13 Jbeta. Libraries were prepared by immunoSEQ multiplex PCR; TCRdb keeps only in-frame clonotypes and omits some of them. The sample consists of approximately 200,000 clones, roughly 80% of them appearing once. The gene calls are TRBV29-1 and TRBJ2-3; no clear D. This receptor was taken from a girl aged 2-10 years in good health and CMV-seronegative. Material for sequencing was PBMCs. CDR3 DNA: TGCAGCGTTGAAGGGGCTAGCACAGATACGCAGTATTTT. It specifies CSVEGASTDTQYF.